This is a list of T cell receptor beta chains from one sample in a study of low-dose radiotherapy and immunotherapy resistance in tumors. TCRdb re-derived calls from the reads in MiXCR, one entry per CDR3 protein. Seen here are 54,000 or so distinct CDR3 sequences, roughly a quarter observed once, and the top ten hold 5.7%. Sequencing used PBMCs, obtained before treatment. These receptors came from a male donor with prostate cancer. The CDR3 runs from the conserved cysteine through the conserved F or W. A clone size is listed for some rows: how often the clone was seen (once, few, many), or a class if it is expanded.

TRBJ1-1	14	TRBV28	.	CASRLGVMNTEAFF
TRBJ2-1	12	TRBV6-2/TRBV6-3	many	CASSGGLLLPFF
TRBJ2-1	15	TRBV27	many	CASSRPGLPNNEQFF
TRBJ2-5	13	TRBV10-3	many	CAIQGGGRETQYF
TRBJ1-1	14	TRBV12-3/TRBV12-4	many	CASSLRQGSTEAFF
TRBJ2-1	15	TRBV10-3	many	CAIMFRMDSTNEQFF
TRBJ1-1	14	TRBV5-1	many	CASSAKVENTEAFF
TRBJ2-7	15	TRBV7-2	.	CASSVIRRLVNEQYF
TRBJ2-1	13	TRBV10-3	medium-sized	CAITQRSDNEQFF
TRBJ1-4	14	TRBV7-2	.	CASRSRQGSEKLFF
TRBJ2-3	12	TRBV20-1	many	CSARAMKDTQYF
TRBJ2-1	15	TRBV7-2	many	CASSWGGRVYNEQFF
TRBJ2-5	13	TRBV7-6	.	CASSDRGTETQYF
TRBJ1-1	13	TRBV6-5	many	CASRYSVGTEAFF
TRBJ1-1	11	TRBV6-6	.	CASTPGVGAFF
TRBJ1-2	18	TRBV29-1	many	CSVFNLQDRAVGGYGYTF
TRBJ1-2	13	TRBV19	few	CASSPRGTHGYTF
TRBJ2-5	14	TRBV20-1	many	CSAIPQGARETQYF
TRBJ2-7	15	TRBV7-9	many	CASSSGSGASYEQYF
TRBJ1-1	14	TRBV5-1	medium-sized	CASSLSTANTEAFF
TRBJ2-3	18	TRBV3-1	many	CASSQDRGLAGITDTQYF
TRBJ2-7	17	TRBV20-1	.	CSASMVSLVQGIYEQYF
TRBJ2-3	15	TRBV20-1	many	CSAQRLAGGPDTQYF
TRBJ2-7	14	TRBV12-3/TRBV12-4	many	CASRRPGQGGEQYF
TRBJ1-5	15	TRBV7-9	many	CASSLGTGPNQPQHF
TRBJ2-2	14	TRBV11-2	many	CASRRLAGTGELFF
TRBJ1-6	13	TRBV20-1	many	CSAQTGVTSPLHF
TRBJ2-1	19	TRBV6-1	many	CASSEYASGGPSSYNEQFF
TRBJ1-5	15	TRBV7-9	many	CASSLAPYSNQPQHF
TRBJ2-7	15	TRBV7-2	many	CASSRTRDRSYEQYF
TRBJ2-5	11	TRBV5-1	many	CASGGPETQYF
TRBJ2-4	16	TRBV9	.	CASSVGGGDAKNIQYF
TRBJ1-2	12	TRBV9	many	CASTSQGGGYTF
TRBJ2-7	16	TRBV5-1	many	CASSSVLSGHPYEQYF
TRBJ1-2	14	TRBV18	many	CASSPPAGHYGYTF
TRBJ2-7	16	TRBV7-2	many	CASSLSGPPGTYEQYF
TRBJ2-7	14	TRBV5-1	many	CASSIWDRLGEQYF
TRBJ2-1	15	TRBV2	.	CASRGLAGGPYEQFF
TRBJ2-7	14	TRBV7-2	many	CASSSGQAIYEQYF
TRBJ2-7	18	TRBV28	many	CASRPGTGRASGSYEQYF
TRBJ1-1	14	TRBV13	.	CASSSDRGFTEAFF
TRBJ2-7	13	TRBV2	.	CASSEVSLYEQYF
TRBJ2-1	16	TRBV13	.	CASSLRLAGGRDEQFF
TRBJ2-5	13	TRBV29-1	many	CSVPAITQETQYF
TRBJ1-2	13	TRBV18	few	CASSPDSLYGYTF
TRBJ1-5	14	TRBV28	medium-sized	CASVGTATGQPQHF
TRBJ2-1	14	TRBV14	.	CASSPGLAGRLQFF
TRBJ2-5	14	TRBV28	.	CASSLGGSPWAQYF
TRBJ1-6	13	TRBV19	.	CASSIGGGSPLHF
TRBJ2-1	17	TRBV5-4	many	CASSSKTSGSVRNEQFF
TRBJ2-2	15	TRBV6-2/TRBV6-3	many	CASRARDRDPGELFF
TRBJ2-3	15	TRBV20-1	medium-sized	CSARTTGKVEDTQYF
TRBJ2-7	14	TRBV11-2	many	CASSLDLGRAEQYF